This paragraph reports one TCR beta chain. Its ends do not fully match the called genes, so a read error is possible. The CDR3 totals 16 residues. Germline V gene data show CDR1 as LNHDA and CDR2 as SQIVND (reference sequence). This sample is part of a study of T cells after somatic rescue of genetic block. Libraries were prepared by immunoSEQ multiplex PCR; TCRdb keeps only in-frame clonotypes and omits some of them. The profile covers 15,000 or so clones, with around three quarters appearing a single time and approximately 15% taken by the ten largest. This chain links TRBV19 with TRBJ1-2; 9 bases align to TRBD1. This receptor was taken from a boy younger than 18. Sequencing was done on a sample of peripheral blood mononuclear cells (PBMCs). The CDR3 sequence: CASSIGTGKSWYGYTF. The CDR3, as DNA: TGTGCCAGTAGCATAGGGACAGGGAAGAGTTGGTATGGCTACACCTTC.